There are a few counts of the clone carrying this T cell receptor beta chain. The antigen is unknown. This sample is part of a study of T-cell memory formation after mild COVID-19. General study points: CD8+ contracting clones occupied EMRA, while CD4+ ones occupied mainly CM and EM.

Each CDR3 protein gets one entry after TCRdb re-called the 5' RACE reads with MiXCR. The data hold 120,000 or so distinct CDR3 sequences, with about 15% observed a single time. V lost 5 bases to trimming and J lost 1 base, with 17 bases between them. This CDR3 has 16 residues. Germline V lookup: CDR1 SGHTA, CDR2 FQGNSA. Material for sequencing was PBMCs or a T cell subset sorted from them (not recorded which). The J gene is TRBJ1-1, the V gene TRBV7-2; D is unclear. The TCR sequence derives from a man younger than 35 who had mild COVID-19 (a few samples of this study predate the infection). Cell type and time point are not known. For the CDR3, the DNA is TGTGCCAGCAGCCCCCAAGGCAGTCTGGGGAACACTGAAGCTTTCTTT. Its translation is CASSPQGSLGNTEAFF.